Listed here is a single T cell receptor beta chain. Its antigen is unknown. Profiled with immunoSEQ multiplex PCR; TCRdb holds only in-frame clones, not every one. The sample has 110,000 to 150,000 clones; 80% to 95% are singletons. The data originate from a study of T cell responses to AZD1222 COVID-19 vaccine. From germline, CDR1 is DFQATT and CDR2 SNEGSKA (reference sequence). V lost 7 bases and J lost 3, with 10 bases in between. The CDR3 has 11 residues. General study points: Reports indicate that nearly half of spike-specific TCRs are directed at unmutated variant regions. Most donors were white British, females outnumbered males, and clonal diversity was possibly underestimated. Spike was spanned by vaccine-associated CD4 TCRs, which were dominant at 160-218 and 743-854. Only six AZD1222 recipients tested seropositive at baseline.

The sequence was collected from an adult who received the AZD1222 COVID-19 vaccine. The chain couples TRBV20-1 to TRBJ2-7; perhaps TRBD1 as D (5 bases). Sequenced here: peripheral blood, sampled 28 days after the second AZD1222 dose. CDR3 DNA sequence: TGCAGTGGCAGGCAGGGCTACGAGCAGTACTTC. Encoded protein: CSGRQGYEQYF.